This T cell receptor beta chain was recovered during a study of T-cell reconstitution after alpha-beta-depleted transplantation in children. Notes on the study in general: The authors attributed T-cell counts and diversity one year after transplant mostly to newly produced T cells.

V lost 1 base and J 5 bases, leaving 6 bases between the germline ends. The CDR3 is 13 residues long. CDR1 MGHRA and CDR2 YSYEKL come from the germline V gene. Preparing the TCRbeta library involved the use of unique molecular identifiers. TCRdb passed the PCR reads through MiXCR, listing each CDR3 protein once. Of 480,000 or so distinct CDR3 sequences in the sample, over 9.5% were seen once. This clonotype was seen more than once but under ten times. Its antigen remains unknown. This clonotype originated in a child aged 2-15 years with inherited bone marrow failure, due to receive a stem cell transplant. This chain joins TRBV4-1 and TRBJ1-5; D ambiguous. This sample comprised PBMCs, obtained before TCRalphabeta/CD19-depleted stem cell transplant. This chain's CDR3 is CASSQVAHQPQHF. The CDR3 DNA is TGCGCCAGCAGCCAAGTCGCCCATCAGCCCCAGCATTTT.